These 21 T cell receptor beta chains originate from one sample sequenced in a study. MiXCR, applied by TCRdb to the RT-PCR reads, yields one record per CDR3 protein. Here the sample spans approximately 720,000 distinct CDR3 sequences, 14% being singletons. Sequenced: memory CD4+ T cells from blood. Receptor source: a female donor in good health, serving as a healthy control.

The rearrangement joins TRBV3-1 to TRBJ1-2, with 8 bases fitting TRBD1. After removal of 3 bases from V and 0 bases from J, the junction contained 3 bases not matched to a gene. The germline V gene has CDR1 LGHDT and CDR2 YNNKEL (reference sequence). The CDR3 sequence is 15 residues long. CDR3 nucleotide sequence: TGTGCCAGCAGCCATTTGGACAGGGCTAACTATGGCTACACCTTC. Its translation is CASSHLDRANYGYTF.

This clonotype showed up many times. This sequence joins TRBV12-3 or TRBV12-4 and TRBJ1-1, with D possibly TRBD1 on 6 matching bases. V gave up 6 bases and J gave up 5 bases, with 19 bases separating them. The CDR3 sequence is 15 residues long. CDR3 nucleotides: TGTGCCAGCAGAACAGTGGGGGCCTCTGGGACTGAAGCTTTCTTT. Amino acid sequence: CASRTVGASGTEAFF.

The rearrangement links TRBV2 to TRBJ2-2; 7 bases are shared with TRBD1. There are 13 residues in the CDR3. The V gene end was trimmed by 8 bases and the J gene end by 7 bases; junction bases not matched to a gene: 7. Per germline, CDR1 SNHLY and CDR2 FYNNEI. CDR3 sequence: CASEIQGIGELFF. CDR3 nucleotide sequence: TGTGCCAGCGAAATACAGGGGATCGGGGAGCTGTTTTTT. The full variable domain, rest sourced from reference TRBV2 and TRBJ2-2, is EPEVTQTPSHQVTQMGQEVILRCVPISNHLYFYWYRQILGQKVEFLVSFYNNEISEKSEIFDDQFSVERPDGSNFTLKIRSTKLEDSAMYFCASEIQGIGELFFGEGSRLTVL.

Note on this clonotype: No conserved phenylalanine or tryptophan is present at the end of the CDR3, so a read error is the likely explanation. The J gene is TRBJ2-5, the V gene TRBV7-3; 8 nucleotides agree with TRBD1. The CDR3 loop spans 14 amino acids. CDR1 is SGHTA, CDR2 FQGTGA, per germline. Trimming removed 5 bases from V and 5 bases from J; junction bases left unmatched: 7. CDR3 DNA: TGTGCCAGCAGCCCAACAGGGGGGTGGGAGACCCAGTACCTC. Its protein product is CASSPTGGWETQYL.

In this sample, this clonotype turned up a few times. The CDR3 region has the DNA TGTGCCAGCAGCCATAGGGGACAGGGAAACGGCTACACCTTC. Translation: CASSHRGQGNGYTF. The chain has TRBV5-6 and TRBJ1-2; 9 bases match TRBD1. This CDR3 has 14 amino acids. Trimming at V came to 4 bases and at J to 8 bases, leaving 9 bases not matched to a gene. From germline, CDR1 is SGHDT and CDR2 YYEEEE.

The chain combines TRBV11-3 with TRBJ2-5; 8 bases are a match to TRBD2. The V and J ends lost 3 bases and 5 bases, in that order; junction bases with no gene match: 11. Germline loops: CDR1 SGHNT, CDR2 YENEEA. The CDR3 has 16 amino acids. CDR3 residues: CASSLTTGGEAETQYF. The CDR3 nucleotides read TGTGCCAGCAGCTTGACGACGGGAGGGGAGGCCGAGACCCAGTACTTC.

The chain carries TRBV6-2 or TRBV6-3 and TRBJ1-1; the match to TRBD1 covers 11 bases. V was pared by 8 bases and J by 3 bases, with 14 bases of the junction left unmatched. The CDR3 has 17 residues. Per the germline V gene, CDR1 is MNHEY and CDR2 is SVGEGT. DNA for the CDR3: TGTGCCAGCGGGATCTCGGACAGGGGGCGAAGGTACACTGAAGCTTTCTTT. Translated: CASGISDRGRRYTEAFF.

This clonotype was detected only once. The CDR3 spells CASSLPGGAVNTEAFF. The CDR3 DNA reads as TGTGCCAGCAGCTTACCGGGGGGCGCGGTGAACACTGAAGCTTTCTTT. The chain couples TRBV7-9 to TRBJ1-1; possible D gene TRBD1, 6 bases. The germline V gene has CDR1 SEHNR and CDR2 FQNEAQ (reference sequence). Trimming took off 2 bases at V and 0 bases at J, with 13 bases between the two ends. There are 16 residues in the CDR3. Complete variable domain (other parts from reference TRBV7-9 and TRBJ1-1): DTGVSQNPRHKITKRGQNVTFRCDPISEHNRLYWYRQTLGQGPEFLTYFQNEAQLEKSRLLSDRFSAERPKGSFSTLEIQRTEQGDSAMYLCASSLPGGAVNTEAFFGQGTRLTVV.

This clonotype was counted a few times. The chain uses TRBV30 and TRBJ1-2; 10 bases line up with TRBD1. The CDR3 totals 13 residues. Germline V gene data show CDR1 as GTSNPN and CDR2 as SVGIG (reference sequence). J was trimmed by 7 bases and V by 4 bases; bases with no gene match: 6. The CDR3 reads CAWTGQGRGGYTF. CDR3 nucleotide sequence: TGTGCCTGGACGGGACAGGGGAGGGGTGGCTACACCTTC. Filled out from reference TRBV30 and TRBJ1-2, the complete variable domain reads SQTIHQWPATLVQPVGSPLSLECTVEGTSNPNLYWYRQAAGRGLQLLFYSVGIGQISSEVPQNLSASRPQDRQFILSSKKLLLSDSGFYLCAWTGQGRGGYTFGSGTRLTVV.

This clonotype was picked up many times. The V gene is TRBV6-5, the J gene TRBJ2-7; 9 bases fit TRBD2. The J segment lost 0 bases and the V segment lost 4 bases, leaving 7 bases of the junction unmatched. The CDR3 has 16 residues. Per the germline V gene, CDR1 is MNHEY and CDR2 is SVGAGI. The CDR3 DNA reads as TGTGCCAGCAGTTCCCTCCGACTAGCGGACTCCTACGAGCAGTACTTC. This translates into CASSSLRLADSYEQYF.

V and J are TRBV20-1 and TRBJ2-7, with D tentatively TRBD1 (6 bases). The germline V and J ends were trimmed by 6 bases and 1 base, with 13 bases remaining between them. The CDR3 contains 13 residues. In germline, CDR1 is DFQATT, CDR2 SNEGSKA (reference sequence). CDR3 sequence: CSALLGTSYEQYF. CDR3 coding DNA: TGCAGTGCCCTTTTGGGGACATCCTACGAGCAGTACTTC.

This clonotype was seen ten or more times. The chain has TRBV6-4 and TRBJ2-2; D uncertain. The V gene lost 5 bases and the J gene lost 0 bases, with 10 bases spanning the gap. The CDR3 has 15 residues. Germline CDR1 is MRHNA and CDR2 is SNTAGT. The CDR3 reads CASSPTPANTGELFF. Here the CDR3 DNA reads TGTGCCAGCAGTCCAACCCCGGCGAACACCGGGGAGCTGTTTTTT.

CDR3 coding DNA: TGCGCCAGCAGCTCGGGACAGGGGAATGGGGCCAACGTCCTGACTTTC. It encodes CASSSGQGNGANVLTF. The chain couples TRBV5-1 to TRBJ2-6; the match to TRBD1 covers 10 bases. The CDR3 sequence is 16 residues long. CDR1 and CDR2 (germline): SGHRS, YFSETQ. After removal of 3 bases from V and 3 bases from J, the junction contained 3 bases not matched to a gene. Based on the CDR3 plus reference TRBV5-1 and TRBJ2-6, the full variable domain is KAGVTQTPRYLIKTRGQQVTLSCSPISGHRSVSWYQQTPGQGLQFLFEYFSETQRNKGNFPGRFSGRQFSNSRSEMNVSTLELGDSALYLCASSSGQGNGANVLTFGAGSRLTVL.

This clonotype was picked up a small number of times. The CDR3: CASSLGLGAEDTQYF. The CDR3 nucleotides are TGCGCCAGCAGCTTGGGGCTAGGGGCCGAGGATACGCAGTATTTT. The chain couples TRBV5-1 to TRBJ2-3, with a possible D match to TRBD1 (5 bases). The length of the CDR3 is 15 residues. The V gene lost 0 bases and the J gene lost 6 bases, with 14 bases spanning the gap. Looked up from germline, CDR1 is SGHRS and CDR2 is YFSETQ.

This chain uses TRBV12-3 or TRBV12-4 with TRBJ1-5; D not resolved. V gave up 8 bases and J gave up 3 bases, with 14 bases separating them. The CDR3 contains 14 residues. CDR3 sequence reads: CASSTGGDNQPQHF. CDR3 DNA: TGTGCCAGCTCCACGGGTGGGGACAATCAGCCCCAGCATTTT.

This clonotype was counted between two and nine times. The chain uses TRBV4-1 and TRBJ2-7, with TRBD1 matching 9 bases. Germline values: CDR1 MGHRA, CDR2 YSYEKL. V lost 4 bases, J lost 4 bases, and 11 bases stayed unmatched. The CDR3 runs to 16 residues. DNA for the CDR3: TGCGCCAGCAGCCTATATTGGACAGGGGAAACTTACGAGCAGTACTTC. Amino acid sequence: CASSLYWTGETYEQYF.

The chain employs TRBV6-5 and TRBJ1-3; D is undetermined. The V end lost 7 bases, the J end lost 4 bases, and 14 bases lay between the germline ends. The germline V gene encodes CDR1 MNHEY and CDR2 SVGAGI. This CDR3 is built from 14 residues. Here the CDR3 DNA reads TGTGCCAGCACCAAAGGAGGGTTGGGAAACACCATATATTTT. Translated, it gives CASTKGGLGNTIYF.

The chain combines TRBV2 with TRBJ2-5; 8 bases are a match to TRBD1. This CDR3 is built from 13 residues. V trimming: 9 bases; J trimming: 5 bases; junction bases outside the gene matches: 8. The germline CDR1 and CDR2 sequences are SNHLY and FYNNEI. The chain's CDR3 is CASAGTGGETQYF. As DNA, the CDR3 is TGTGCCAGTGCCGGGACAGGAGGGGAGACCCAGTACTTC.

The gene calls are TRBV20-1 and TRBJ1-6; D not certain. The germline V and J ends were trimmed by 5 bases and 6 bases, with 14 bases remaining between them. The length of the CDR3 is 14 residues. The V gene's germline CDR1 is DFQATT and CDR2 SNEGSKA (reference sequence). The DNA for the CDR3 is TGCAGTGCTCTTAGGACTCAGAGTAATTCACCCCTCCACTTT. Amino acids: CSALRTQSNSPLHF.

The CDR3 region has the DNA TGCAGTGCTAGATCTCTAGCGGGAGCCAAAAACATTCAGTACTTC. The encoded protein is CSARSLAGAKNIQYF. The rearrangement joins TRBV20-1 to TRBJ2-4; 8 bases fit TRBD2. Germline CDR1 is DFQATT and CDR2 is SNEGSKA (reference sequence). J gave up 0 bases and V 2 bases, and 3 bases lay outside the gene matches. CDR3 length equals 15 residues.

This clonotype was seen at least ten times. The CDR3 region is CASSEAGPTQYF. In DNA, the CDR3 is TGTGCCAGCAGTGAAGCTGGGCCGACGCAGTATTTT. The gene calls are TRBV6-1 and TRBJ2-3, with D unresolved. Germline assignment: CDR1 MNHNS and CDR2 SASEGT. This CDR3 is built from 12 residues. V dropped 0 bases and J dropped 9 bases, with 7 bases sitting between them.